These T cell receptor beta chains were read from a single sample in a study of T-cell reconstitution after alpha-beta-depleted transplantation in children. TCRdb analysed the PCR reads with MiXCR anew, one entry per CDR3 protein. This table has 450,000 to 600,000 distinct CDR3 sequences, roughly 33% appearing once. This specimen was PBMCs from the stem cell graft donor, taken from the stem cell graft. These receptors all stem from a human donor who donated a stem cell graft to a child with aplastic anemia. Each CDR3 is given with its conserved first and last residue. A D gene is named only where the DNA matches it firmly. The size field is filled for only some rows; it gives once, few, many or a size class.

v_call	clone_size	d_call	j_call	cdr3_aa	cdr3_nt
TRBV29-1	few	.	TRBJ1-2	CSVELRAVGYTF	TGCAGCGTTGAATTGAGGGCCGTCGGCTACACCTTC
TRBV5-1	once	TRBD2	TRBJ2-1	CASSPTALAGGAIF	TGCGCCAGCAGCCCGACTGCCCTAGCGGGAGGAGCGATCTTC
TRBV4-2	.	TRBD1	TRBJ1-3	CASSQVRTGGSSGNTIYF	TGTGCCAGCAGCCAAGTTCGGACAGGGGGCAGCTCTGGAAACACCATATATTTT
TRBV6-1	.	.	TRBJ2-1	CASSVSARTPRNEQFF	TGTGCCAGCAGTGTATCGGCGCGGACCCCTCGAAATGAGCAGTTCTTC
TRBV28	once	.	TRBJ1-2	CASSPPGRGALELLGYTF	TGTGCCAGCAGTCCCCCGGGACGGGGGGCCTTGGAACTATTGGGCTACACCTTC
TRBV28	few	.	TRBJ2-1	CASSSPAYEQFF	TGTGCCAGCAGTTCCCCAGCTTATGAGCAGTTCTTC
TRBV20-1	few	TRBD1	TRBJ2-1	CSARQPGTGHPEQFF	TGCAGTGCTAGACAGCCCGGGACAGGGCATCCTGAGCAGTTCTTC
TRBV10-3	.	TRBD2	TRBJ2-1	CATGTSGPYNEQFF	TGTGCCACTGGGACTAGCGGACCCTACAATGAGCAGTTCTTC
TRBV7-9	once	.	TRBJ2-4	CASSHGEGIVKNIQYF	TGTGCCAGCAGCCACGGAGAGGGGATTGTCAAAAACATTCAGTACTTC
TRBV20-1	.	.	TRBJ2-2	CSARVWGANTGELFF	TGCAGTGCTAGAGTTTGGGGGGCCAACACCGGGGAGCTGTTTTTT
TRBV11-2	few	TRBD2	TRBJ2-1	CASSSIPLAGQKAYNEQFF	TGTGCCAGCAGCTCAATCCCTCTAGCGGGACAAAAAGCCTACAATGAGCAGTTCTTC
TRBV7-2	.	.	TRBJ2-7	CASSLASPYEQYF	TGTGCCAGCAGCTTAGCCTCCCCCTACGAGCAGTACTTC
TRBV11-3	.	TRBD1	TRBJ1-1	CASSLGTGALTEAFF	TGTGCCAGCAGCTTAGGTACAGGGGCTCTCACTGAAGCTTTCTTT
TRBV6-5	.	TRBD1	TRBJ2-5	CASSYFGTGIKETQYF	TGTGCCAGCAGTTACTTCGGGACAGGGATAAAAGAGACCCAGTACTTC
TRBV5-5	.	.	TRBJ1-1	CASSLGVTQNTEAFF	TGTGCCAGCAGCTTGGGCGTTACACAAAACACTGAAGCTTTCTTT
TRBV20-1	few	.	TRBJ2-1	CSARGLTSPSEQFF	TGCAGTGCGCGGGGACTTACCTCCCCCAGTGAGCAGTTCTTC
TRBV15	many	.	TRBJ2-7	CATSRDSRGSDEQYF	TGTGCCACCAGCAGAGATAGTAGGGGCTCCGACGAGCAGTACTTC
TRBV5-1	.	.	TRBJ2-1	CASSPTSLNEQFF	TGCGCCAGCAGCCCGACCTCCCTCAATGAGCAGTTCTTC
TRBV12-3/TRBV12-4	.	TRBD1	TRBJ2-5	CASSRQGTPNQETQYF	TGTGCCAGCAGTCGACAGGGGACTCCCAACCAAGAGACCCAGTACTTC
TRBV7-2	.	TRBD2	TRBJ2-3	CASSLLSGMDTQYF	TGTGCCAGCAGCTTACTGAGCGGGATGGATACGCAGTATTTT
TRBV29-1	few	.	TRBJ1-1	CSVVWNTEAFF	TGCAGCGTTGTGTGGAACACTGAAGCTTTCTTT
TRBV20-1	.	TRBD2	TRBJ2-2	CSARDGVRTSGIPGELFF	TGCAGTGCTAGAGATGGCGTTAGGACTAGCGGGATTCCCGGGGAGCTGTTTTTT
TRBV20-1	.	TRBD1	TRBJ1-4	CSALDRANEKLFF	TGCAGTGCCCTGGACAGGGCGAATGAAAAACTGTTTTTT
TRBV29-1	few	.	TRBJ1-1	CSVEEGQNTEAFF	TGCAGCGTTGAAGAGGGCCAGAACACTGAAGCTTTCTTT
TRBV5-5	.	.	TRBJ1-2	CASSLAGGSDYGYTF	TGTGCCAGCAGCTTGGCGGGGGGGTCCGACTATGGCTACACCTTC
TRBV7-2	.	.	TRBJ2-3	CASSLNGGASTDTQYF	TGTGCCAGCAGCTTAAACGGGGGTGCTAGCACAGATACGCAGTATTTT
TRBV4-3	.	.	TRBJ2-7	CASSQDDDSSYEQYF	TGCGCCAGCAGCCAAGATGATGACAGCTCCTACGAGCAGTACTTC
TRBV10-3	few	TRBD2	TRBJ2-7	CAISVAGAPYEQYF	TGTGCCATCAGTGTAGCGGGGGCCCCCTACGAGCAGTACTTC
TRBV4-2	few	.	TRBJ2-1	CASSHIGEDEQFF	TGTGCCAGCAGCCACATCGGGGAAGATGAGCAGTTCTTC
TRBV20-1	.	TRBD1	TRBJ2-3	CSARAGTGSTDTQYF	TGCAGTGCTAGAGCCGGGACAGGCAGCACAGATACGCAGTATTTT
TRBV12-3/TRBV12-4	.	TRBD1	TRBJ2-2	CASSRTGVNTGELFF	TGTGCCAGCAGTCGGACAGGGGTGAACACCGGGGAGCTGTTTTTT
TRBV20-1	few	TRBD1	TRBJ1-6	CSASNRGPILWSPLHF	TGCAGTGCCAGTAACAGGGGGCCCATCTTATGGTCACCCCTCCACTTT
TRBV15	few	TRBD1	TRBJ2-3	CATSQRQGGDTQYF	TGTGCCACCAGCCAAAGACAGGGTGGAGATACGCAGTATTTT
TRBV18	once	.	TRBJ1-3	CASSLQGSTGNTIYF	TGTGCCAGCTCACTACAGGGAAGTACTGGAAACACCATATATTTT
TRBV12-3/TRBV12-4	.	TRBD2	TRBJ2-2	CASSRTSGANTGELFF	TGTGCCAGCAGTCGGACTAGCGGGGCGAACACCGGGGAGCTGTTTTTT
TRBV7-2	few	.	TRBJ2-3	CASSQLSSTDTQYF	TGTGCCAGCAGCCAGCTCTCTAGCACAGATACGCAGTATTTT
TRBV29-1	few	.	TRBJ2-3	CSVEGPEQADTQYF	TGCAGCGTTGAGGGCCCCGAGCAGGCGGATACGCAGTATTTT
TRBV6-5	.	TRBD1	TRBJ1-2	CASSYTRTGADGYTF	TGTGCCAGCAGTTACACAAGGACAGGGGCGGATGGCTACACCTTC
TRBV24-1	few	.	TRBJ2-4	CATSDGQKEYF	TGTGCCACCAGTGATGGACAGAAGGAGTACTTC